This T cell receptor beta chain was observed in a study of T cell repertoires in cytomegalovirus infection. TCRdb re-derived calls from the reads in MiXCR, one entry per CDR3 protein. The sample includes fewer than 950,000 distinct CDR3 sequences, 32% seen only once; the top ten take around 12%. In this sample, this clonotype turned up many times. The target antigen is unknown. J was trimmed by 2 bases and V by 3 bases; bases with no gene match: 5. This CDR3 has 17 amino acids. In germline, CDR1 is SGHVS, CDR2 FQNEAQ. Study results and limitations: Ex vivo, HLA-C-restricted CMV-specific TCR beta clonotypes prevailed over the rest of the response. Accumulated public TCR beta family frequency recognized individuals carrying CMV together with the relevant HLA.

V is TRBV7-8 and J is TRBJ2-3; 13 bases fit TRBD2. This receptor was identified in a human donor in good health (CMV status not recorded). Some clones in this sample may be carry-over from other donors' samples. The source was cultured CD8+ T cells from PBMCs, collected from culture after CMV antigen stimulation. The CDR3 nucleotides are TGTGCCAGCAGCTTCCCTACTAGCGGGGGGGCCACAGATACGCAGTATTTT. This gives the protein CASSFPTSGGATDTQYF.